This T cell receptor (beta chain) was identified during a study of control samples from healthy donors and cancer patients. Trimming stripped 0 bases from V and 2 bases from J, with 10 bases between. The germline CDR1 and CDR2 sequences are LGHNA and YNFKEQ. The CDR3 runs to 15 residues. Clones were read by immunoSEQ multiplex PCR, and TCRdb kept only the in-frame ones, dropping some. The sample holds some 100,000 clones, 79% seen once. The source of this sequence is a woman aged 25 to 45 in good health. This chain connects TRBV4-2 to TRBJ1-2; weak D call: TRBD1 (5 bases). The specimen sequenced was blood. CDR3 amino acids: CASSQDGSGNYGYTF. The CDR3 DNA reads TGTGCCAGCAGCCAAGATGGGTCAGGGAACTATGGCTACACCTTC.